A single sample is the source of the 20 T cell receptor beta chains below, sequenced in a study of blood T cell repertoires in COVID-19 (dated by TCRdb to about 2020). Library preparation used the immunoSEQ multiplex PCR assay. What TCRdb holds here is the immuneACCESS table cut down to in-frame rearrangements. Part of the clones is not present; checked against another copy, under half of the missing clones reflect an unresolved V gene, and the others are unexplained. Recorded for this sample are 84,000 or so clones; around four fifths of them occurred a single time. The top ten hold about 10% of the sample. The specimen was peripheral blood. The receptors derive from a man between 70 and 80 years old with acute or convalescent COVID-19.

This chain links TRBV6-6 with TRBJ2-7; TRBD2 agrees at 9 bases. Germline V gives CDR1 MNHNY, CDR2 SVGAGI (reference sequence). The CDR3 totals 14 residues. Trimming removed 5 bases from V and 2 bases from J; junction bases left unmatched: 4. CDR3 bases: TGTGCCAGCAGTGATAGCGGGGGAACCTACGAGCAGTACTTC. Translation gives CASSDSGGTYEQYF.

The rearrangement uses TRBV6-6 and TRBJ1-2, with TRBD1 as a possible D gene (5 bases). Germline V lookup: CDR1 MNHNY, CDR2 SVGAGI (reference sequence). The CDR3 loop spans 13 amino acids. Trimming removed 2 bases at V and 6 bases at J, with 10 bases between. In DNA, the CDR3 is TGTGCCAGCAGTTACGGCGGGACGAATGGCTACACCTTC. Residues: CASSYGGTNGYTF.

This clone is a singleton in its sample. The rearrangement joins TRBV27 to TRBJ2-1; TRBD2 aligns across 11 bases. J was trimmed by 10 bases and V by 5 bases; bases with no gene match: 4. This CDR3 is built from 13 residues. Germline-derived CDR1 and CDR2 are MNHEY and SMNVEV (reference sequence). CDR3 sequence: CASSLAGGVEQFF. CDR3 DNA sequence: TGTGCCAGCAGTCTAGCGGGGGGAGTGGAGCAGTTCTTC.

The chain combines TRBV6-2 or TRBV6-3 with TRBJ2-1; 9 bases are a match to TRBD1. There are 17 residues in the CDR3. J gave up 5 bases and V 6 bases, and 14 bases lay outside the gene matches. Germline V lookup: CDR1 MNHEY, CDR2 SVGEGT. CDR3 DNA: TGTGCCAGCAGCACCAGGGAGGGGACAGGGATTGACAATGAGCAGTTCTTC. Translated, it gives CASSTREGTGIDNEQFF.

The chain recombines TRBV5-6 with TRBJ2-1, with TRBD1 identical over 8 bases. The trim removed 2 bases at V and 7 bases at J, leaving 5 bases unmatched. CDR1 is SGHDT and CDR2 is YYEEEE in the germline V gene. The CDR3 has 14 amino acids. The CDR3 region has the DNA TGTGCCAGCAGCTTCCAGGGGGCTGAGAATGAGCAGTTCTTC. Translating it yields CASSFQGAENEQFF.

This clone was detected once. J is TRBJ2-1 and V is TRBV19, with 8 bases aligning to TRBD2. The germline gives CDR1 LNHDA, CDR2 SQIVND (reference sequence). The CDR3 runs 15 residues. Trimming took 3 bases from V and 4 from J; bases not matched to a gene: 5. The CDR3 loop is CASSMEVAGYNEQFF. The DNA for the CDR3 is TGTGCCAGTAGTATGGAGGTAGCGGGGTACAATGAGCAGTTCTTC.

The chain combines TRBV7-2 with TRBJ1-5; tentative D call: TRBD1 (6 bases). The germline CDR1 and CDR2 sequences are SGHTA and FQGNSA. Trimming left V 1 base short and J 7 bases short, with 20 bases between. CDR3 length: 17 residues. The DNA of the CDR3 is TGTGCCAGCAGCTTAGGTCCGGGACACATGGTGGGCCAGCCCCAGCATTTT. Protein product: CASSLGPGHMVGQPQHF.

V usage is TRBV20-1 and J usage is TRBJ1-5; D is uncertain. V was trimmed by 3 bases and J by 3 bases, leaving 15 bases between them. Germline V gene data show CDR1 as DFQATT and CDR2 as SNEGSKA (reference sequence). This CDR3 comprises 15 residues. The CDR3 reads CSASPGGPNNQPQHF. The DNA for the CDR3 is TGCAGTGCTAGTCCGGGAGGACCTAACAATCAGCCCCAGCATTTT.

A single count supports this clone. The V and J genes are TRBV5-1 and TRBJ2-5, with D possibly TRBD2 on 6 matching bases. The V end was cut by 4 bases, the J end by 4 bases, with 14 bases between. Per germline, CDR1 SGHRS and CDR2 YFSETQ. There are 14 residues in the CDR3. The CDR3 spells CASSGAGLGETQYF. In DNA form, the CDR3 reads TGCGCCAGCAGCGGCGCGGGGTTGGGAGAGACCCAGTACTTC.

This chain links TRBV7-3 with TRBJ1-6; 7 bases agree with TRBD1. Germline loops: CDR1 SGHTA, CDR2 FQGTGA. This CDR3 is built from 15 residues. Trimming removed 5 bases from V and 2 bases from J; junction bases left unmatched: 3. CDR3 residues: CASSSQGAYNSPLHF. The CDR3 region has the DNA TGTGCCAGCAGCAGCCAGGGGGCCTATAATTCACCCCTCCACTTT.

The CDR3 DNA sequence: TGTGCCAGCAGTTTAGGGCTAGGGGGTAAGACCCAGTACTTC. Residues: CASSLGLGGKTQYF. The chain has TRBV28 and TRBJ2-5, with D maybe TRBD1 (6 bases). V lost 2 bases and J lost 6, with 13 bases in between. This CDR3 has 14 amino acids. Germline assignment: CDR1 MDHEN and CDR2 SYDVKM.

The sample holds a few counts of this clone. The gene calls are TRBV29-1 and TRBJ1-5; TRBD1 matches at 8 bases. The germline V gene has CDR1 SQVTM and CDR2 ANQGSEA. The ends lost 6 bases at V and 4 bases at J; junction bases unmatched: 2. The CDR3 consists of 12 residues. The CDR3 DNA reads TGCAGCGTGAGGACAGGGAATCAGCCCCAGCATTTT. This gives the protein CSVRTGNQPQHF. The full variable domain, with the rest looked up from reference TRBV29-1 and TRBJ1-5, is SAVISQKPSRDICQRGTSLTIQCQVDSQVTMMFWYRQQPGQSLTLIATANQGSEATYESGFVIDKFPISRPNLTFSTLTVSNMSPEDSSIYLCSVRTGNQPQHFGDGTRLSIL.

This chain connects TRBV29-1 to TRBJ2-1, with D maybe TRBD1 (6 bases). This CDR3 is 14 amino acids long. Trimming took 7 bases from V and 4 from J, leaving 17 bases between them. Germline lookup yields CDR1 SQVTM and CDR2 ANQGSEA. DNA of the CDR3: TGCAGCGCCGGAGGTGGGGGCTCGTACAATGAGCAGTTCTTC. This gives the protein CSAGGGGSYNEQFF.

The V call is TRBV3-1 (or the pseudogene TRBV3-2), the J call TRBJ2-3; TRBD2 aligns across 7 bases. Germline CDR1 reads LGHDT; CDR2 reads YNNKEL (reference sequence). The CDR3 length is 18 residues. The trim removed 0 bases at V and 2 bases at J, leaving 11 bases unmatched. CDR3 loop: CASSQDPGDGGITDTQYF. For the CDR3, the DNA is TGTGCCAGCAGCCAAGATCCGGGGGACGGGGGGATCACAGATACGCAGTATTTT.

V usage is TRBV4-1 and J usage is TRBJ2-5, with TRBD1 matching over 10 bases. The V and J ends lost 1 base and 3 bases, in that order; junction bases with no gene match: 11. The CDR3 length is 18 residues. CDR1 MGHRA and CDR2 YSYEKL come from the germline V gene. The CDR3 reads CASSQVVAGQGREETQYF. The CDR3 bases are TGCGCCAGCAGCCAAGTGGTCGCGGGACAGGGGAGGGAAGAGACCCAGTACTTC.

The count of this clone is one. V usage is TRBV5-5 and J usage is TRBJ1-6; D unclear. Germline CDR1 reads SGHKS; CDR2 reads YYEKEE (reference sequence). The CDR3 is 14 residues long. V was shortened by 4 bases and J by 7 bases, with 12 bases between the two germline ends. CDR3 sequence reads: CASSTTPSNSPLHF. CDR3 sequence (DNA): TGTGCCAGCAGCACGACTCCCTCCAATTCACCCCTCCACTTT.

The rearrangement joins TRBV4-1 to TRBJ2-1, with D unclear. V lost 4 bases and J 1 base, leaving 8 bases between the germline ends. There are 14 residues in the CDR3. Germline values: CDR1 MGHRA, CDR2 YSYEKL. The CDR3 loop is CASSLADSYNEQFF. The CDR3, as DNA: TGCGCCAGCAGCCTGGCTGATTCCTACAATGAGCAGTTCTTC.

The V call is TRBV28, the J call TRBJ2-3; D is possibly TRBD2 (6 bases). The CDR3 totals 14 residues. V was shortened by 2 bases and J by 3 bases, with 9 bases between the two germline ends. The germline CDR1 and CDR2 sequences are MDHEN and SYDVKM. Here the CDR3 reads CASSLAGSTDTQYF. The CDR3 DNA sequence: TGTGCCAGCAGTTTAGCGGGATCAACAGATACGCAGTATTTT.

The genes are TRBV7-9 and TRBJ2-1; 7 bases are shared with TRBD1. Losses at the gene ends were 5 bases for V and 10 bases for J; bases not matched to a gene: 5. From germline, CDR1 is SEHNR and CDR2 FQNEAQ (reference sequence). The CDR3 length is 12 residues. The DNA for the CDR3 is TGTGCCAGCAGCACCACAGGGGACGAGCAGTTCTTC. It yields the protein CASSTTGDEQFF.

The chain couples TRBV5-8 to TRBJ1-4; D might be TRBD1 (5 bases). The ends were cut back, 0 bases at V and 0 bases at J, with 9 bases in the middle. Germline V lookup: CDR1 SGHTS, CDR2 YDEGEE. The CDR3 length is 16 residues. The CDR3 DNA is TGTGCCAGCAGCTTGGGGACAACGACAACTAATGAAAAACTGTTTTTT. Residues: CASSLGTTTTNEKLFF.